This T cell receptor beta chain was recorded in a study of Graves' ophthalmopathy and Graves' hyperthyroidism. In this sample, this clonotype turned up a few times. Researchers took RNA transcripts and amplified TCR beta CDR3 regions from them. After a first-round RT-PCR with HTBI primers, a second-round multiplex PCR was run. A single record per CDR3 protein comes from TCRdb applying MiXCR to the multiplex PCR reads. The data hold hundreds of thousands of distinct CDR3 sequences, with roughly 41% observed a single time. Germline V CDR1 and CDR2: SGHRS, YFSETQ. V gave up 7 bases and J gave up 3 bases; unmatched junction bases: 2. The length of the CDR3 is 12 residues.

The source is an adult man with Graves' ophthalmopathy. V and J are TRBV5-1 and TRBJ2-5; TRBD1 aligns across 8 bases. Input material: peripheral blood. CDR3 in DNA: TGCGCCAGCCGGACAGGGAAAGAGACCCAGTACTTC. Protein sequence: CASRTGKETQYF.